This is a list of T cell receptor beta chains from one sample in a study of glioma-infiltrating T cells after dendritic cell vaccination. The repertoire was sequenced with immunoSEQ multiplex PCR; TCRdb's copy has only in-frame clones and lacks some. The sample yields 50,000 to 60,000 clones, about 79% seen once. The source was blood, collected after dendritic cell vaccination. The receptors here all came from a human donor with glioblastoma. CDR3s include the opening cysteine and the closing phenylalanine or tryptophan. The D gene is left open where the match is weak. Clone sizes are given selectively: once, few, many, or a class where the clone is expanded.

TRBV6-5	15	TRBD1	NA	TRBJ2-7	TGTGCCAGCAGTCGCCCCGGGACAGCACGTTACGAGCAGTACTTC	CASSRPGTARYEQYF
TRBV10-3	14	NA	NA	TRBJ1-1	TGTGCCATCAGTTCGGGACATACGAACACTGAAGCTTTCTTT	CAISSGHTNTEAFF
TRBV19	14	TRBD1	NA	TRBJ1-1	TGTGCCAGTAGTGCGACAGGGGAGGGTACTGAAGCTTTCTTT	CASSATGEGTEAFF
TRBV18	18	NA	NA	TRBJ2-6	TGTGCCAGCTCACCAGCTGACCGACAGACCTCTGGGGCCAACGTCCTGACTTTC	CASSPADRQTSGANVLTF
TRBV6-1	13	NA	NA	TRBJ1-1	TGTGCCAGCGGTTCCGACAGTCGCACTGAAGCTTTCTTT	CASGSDSRTEAFF
TRBV5-1	14	TRBD1	once	TRBJ2-3	TGCGCCAGCAGCTTACAGGGGGTTGGTGATACGCAGTATTTT	CASSLQGVGDTQYF
TRBV13	15	TRBD1	NA	TRBJ2-7	TGTGCCAGCAGCTGCGAAAACAGGGGGCTATACGAGCAGTACTTC	CASSCENRGLYEQYF
TRBV30	12	TRBD2	NA	TRBJ2-5	TGTGCCTGGAGCGGGGGGAGGGAGACCCAGTACTTC	CAWSGGRETQYF
TRBV2	15	TRBD2	NA	TRBJ2-5	TGTGCCAGCAGTGGACTAGCGGGGGGGCGAGAGACCCAGTACTTC	CASSGLAGGRETQYF
TRBV2	11	NA	NA	TRBJ2-3	TGTGCCAGCACCGAGGGTGATACGCAGTATTTT	CASTEGDTQYF
TRBV6-6	12	TRBD1	once	TRBJ2-1	TGTGCCGGAGGGACAGGGGACAATGAGCAGTTCTTC	CAGGTGDNEQFF
TRBV5-8	12	NA	NA	TRBJ1-2	TGTGCCAGCAGCGCAGAATTCTATGGCTACACCTTC	CASSAEFYGYTF
TRBV6-5	13	NA	NA	TRBJ1-5	TGTGCCAGCAGTACCGGCCCGGCGGAGCCCCAGCATTTT	CASSTGPAEPQHF
TRBV27	15	TRBD2	once	TRBJ2-1	TGTGCCAGCAACCCCGGGACTAGCGACTACAATGAGCAGTTCTTC	CASNPGTSDYNEQFF
TRBV19	18	TRBD1	NA	TRBJ2-2	TGTGCCAGTAGTGGGGCGGACAGGGCATCTTACTACACCGGGGAGCTGTTTTTT	CASSGADRASYYTGELFF
TRBV30	14	TRBD1	NA	TRBJ2-7	TGTGCCTGGAGTGTACTTTTGACAGGGGGAGAGCAGTACTTC	CAWSVLLTGGEQYF
TRBV30	11	NA	NA	TRBJ2-7	TGTGCCTGGAGTATTCGGAGCGAGCAGTACTTC	CAWSIRSEQYF
TRBV27	16	TRBD2	NA	TRBJ2-7	TGTGCCAGCAAAGCCCGACTAGCGGGAACTCTCTACGAGCAGTACTTC	CASKARLAGTLYEQYF
TRBV7-2	14	TRBD1	NA	TRBJ1-4	TGTGCCAGCAGCACACAGGGGAGCGGTGAAAAACTGTTTTTT	CASSTQGSGEKLFF
TRBV7-6	14	TRBD1	once	TRBJ2-7	TGTGCCAGCAGCTTAGGGCAGGGGGCAGGCGAGCAGTACTTC	CASSLGQGAGEQYF
TRBV7-9	16	NA	once	TRBJ1-5	TGTGCCAGCAGCTTAGCGCGGGGGGTAGGAGAGCAGCCCCAGCATTTT	CASSLARGVGEQPQHF
TRBV6-5	14	NA	NA	TRBJ1-5	TGTGCCAGCAGCCGGATACAGGGCAACCAGCCCCAGCATTTT	CASSRIQGNQPQHF
TRBV7-9	14	NA	NA	TRBJ2-3	TGTGCCAGCAGCTTAGGGGAGTTTAGGGATACGCAGTATTTT	CASSLGEFRDTQYF
TRBV5-6	15	TRBD1	NA	TRBJ2-1	TGTGCCAGCAGCTTGGCGGGACAGGGTAGCAATGAGCAGTTCTTC	CASSLAGQGSNEQFF
TRBV5-1	13	NA	NA	TRBJ2-3	TGCGCCAGCAGCTTGGAGCTGACAGATACGCAGTATTTT	CASSLELTDTQYF
TRBV30	13	NA	NA	TRBJ1-2	TGTGCCTGGAGTTACGTGACTGGCTATGGCTACACCTTC	CAWSYVTGYGYTF
TRBV4-3	11	NA	NA	TRBJ1-6	TGCGCCAGCAGCCAAGACGGACCCCTCCACTTT	CASSQDGPLHF
TRBV7-9	15	TRBD1	few	TRBJ2-3	TGTGCCAGCAGCTTATTACAGGGGGGAGGAGATACGCAGTATTTT	CASSLLQGGGDTQYF
TRBV6-5	14	NA	NA	TRBJ2-7	TGTGCCAGCAGTTTCAGACTGGATCCTTACGAGCAGTACTTC	CASSFRLDPYEQYF
TRBV11-2	13	NA	NA	TRBJ2-7	TGTGCCAGCTCCGGGACACCCGCATACGAGCAGTACTTC	CASSGTPAYEQYF
TRBV27	16	NA	NA	TRBJ1-1	TGTGCCAGCATTTGGACTTGGGGAGGGGTGAACACTGAAGCTTTCTTT	CASIWTWGGVNTEAFF